This passage covers 13 T cell receptor beta chains from one sample sequenced in a study of a mutant IDH1 vaccine in newly diagnosed glioma. As for time point: week 23, last vaccination. Alongside topical imiquimod, each dose of vaccine comprised 300 ug of mutant IDH1 20-mer peptide. Some clones are missing from TCRdb's copy, which holds only in-frame ones; the method was immunoSEQ multiplex PCR. The table shows about 82,000 clones, with 85% occurring only once. Their specific antigens are unknown. The material sequenced was PBMCs, taken from a glioma patient whose treatment included an IDH1 peptide vaccine. The receptor set was obtained from a man under 40 with glioma. Some clones in this sample may be carry-over from other donors' samples.

V gene TRBV27 combines with J gene TRBJ2-7, with D possibly called TRBD1 or TRBD2 (7 bases each). This CDR3 spans 13 amino acids. Germline CDR1 is MNHEY and CDR2 is SMNVEV (reference sequence). Trimming removed 8 bases at V and 2 bases at J, with 13 bases between. The CDR3 is CASGRGPPYEQYF. Here the CDR3 DNA reads TGTGCCAGCGGGAGGGGGCCCCCCTACGAGCAGTACTTC.

This clone turned up a few times. CDR3 in DNA: TGTGCCTGGGCTCGACAGGGCTATAATTCACCCCTCCACTTT. Translated, it gives CAWARQGYNSPLHF. This sequence joins TRBV30 and TRBJ1-6; TRBD1 matches at 7 bases. The CDR3 runs to 14 residues. Trimming took 5 bases from V and 3 from J; bases not matched to a gene: 4. Germline loops: CDR1 GTSNPN, CDR2 SVGIG (reference sequence).

The rearrangement uses TRBV5-1 and TRBJ1-4, with TRBD1 as a possible D gene (5 bases). This CDR3 contains 19 residues. Trimming stripped 5 bases from V and 1 base from J, with 24 bases between. Germline CDR1 and CDR2: SGHRS and YFSETQ. The CDR3 DNA is TGCGCCAGCAGAGAGATGGGACTCGGCCGGGGTGGAACTAATGAAAAACTGTTTTTT. Amino acid sequence: CASREMGLGRGGTNEKLFF.

The gene calls are TRBV28 and TRBJ1-2; no firm D call. This CDR3 is 11 amino acids long. Germline assignment: CDR1 MDHEN and CDR2 SYDVKM. V lost 6 bases and J 5 bases, leaving 7 bases between the germline ends. DNA of the CDR3: TGTGCCAGCAGCGACGGTTATGGCTACACCTTC. Translated, it gives CASSDGYGYTF.

This chain links TRBV6-4 with TRBJ2-7; 7 positions match TRBD2. The germline CDR1 and CDR2 sequences are MRHNA and SNTAGT. The CDR3 is 13 residues long. Trimming cost V 3 bases and J 6 bases; bases outside gene matches: 5. DNA for the CDR3: TGTGCCAGCAGTGAGTCCGGGGGGTTCGAGCAGTACTTC. It is translated as CASSESGGFEQYF.

The CDR3 reads CASSHLLGGNEQYF. As DNA, the CDR3 is TGCGCCAGCAGCCACTTATTAGGAGGCAACGAGCAGTACTTC. The chain employs TRBV4-3 and TRBJ2-7, with D maybe TRBD2 (5 bases). Germline V lookup: CDR1 LGHNA, CDR2 YSLEER. The CDR3 is made up of 14 amino acids. The V end was cut by 3 bases, the J end by 5 bases, with 14 bases between.

The chain carries TRBV19 and TRBJ2-7, with TRBD1 matching 7 bases. The CDR3 extends over 15 amino acids. Trimming cost V 3 bases and J 5 bases; bases outside gene matches: 10. CDR1 and CDR2 (germline): LNHDA, SQIVND (reference sequence). CDR3 loop: CASSIDRVETHEQYF. The CDR3 nucleotides read TGTGCCAGTAGTATCGACAGGGTGGAAACCCACGAGCAGTACTTC. Looking up the rest from reference TRBV19 and TRBJ2-7 gives the full variable domain: DGGITQSPKYLFRKEGQNVTLSCEQNLNHDAMYWYRQDPGQGLRLIYYSQIVNDFQKGDIAEGYSVSREKKESFPLTVTSAQKNPTAFYLCASSIDRVETHEQYFGPGTRLTVT.

This chain links TRBV28 with TRBJ2-4; a weak D match, TRBD1 (5 bases). The CDR3 contains 11 residues. Germline CDR1 and CDR2: MDHEN and SYDVKM. V was pared by 6 bases and J by 8 bases, with 8 bases between. As DNA, the CDR3 is TGTGCCAGCAGGGACAACGACATTCAGTACTTC. It codes for CASRDNDIQYF.

This clone was counted only a few times. This chain uses TRBV5-6 with TRBJ1-6; tentatively, D is TRBD1 (5 bases). Per germline, CDR1 SGHDT and CDR2 YYEEEE. V lost 4 bases to trimming and J lost 5 bases, with 13 bases between them. The length of the CDR3 is 15 residues. In DNA, the CDR3 is TGTGCCAGCAGCATCGGGACCGGGAATAATTCACCCCTCCACTTT. Its translation: CASSIGTGNNSPLHF.

V usage is TRBV2 and J usage is TRBJ2-1, with TRBD1 identical over 8 bases. This CDR3 is 15 amino acids long. Germline trimming cut 8 bases from V and 3 bases from J; bases unmatched to any gene: 9. CDR1 is SNHLY and CDR2 is FYNNEI in the germline V gene. The CDR3 sequence is CASPKDREDYNEQFF. The CDR3 nucleotides read TGTGCCAGCCCGAAGGACAGGGAGGACTACAATGAGCAGTTCTTC.

For this clone: A read error may account for a junction end that differs from germline. This chain connects TRBV7-9 to TRBJ2-1; 10 positions match TRBD2. Germline V gives CDR1 SEHNR, CDR2 FQNEAQ (reference sequence). The CDR3 sequence is 11 residues long. DNA of the CDR3: TGTGCCAGCAGCCCCATGGGACTAGCGCTCTTC. It specifies CASSPMGLALF.

This chain links TRBV28 with TRBJ2-6; D not resolved. This CDR3 is built from 15 residues. The germline gives CDR1 MDHEN, CDR2 SYDVKM. Deletions cut 3 bases from V and 0 bases from J, with 6 bases between. CDR3 bases: TGTGCCAGCAGTTTTCTGACCTCTGGGGCCAACGTCCTGACTTTC. This translates into CASSFLTSGANVLTF.

The CDR3 loop reads CASSPGLRRGTSGVYEQYF. For the CDR3, the DNA is TGCGCCAGCAGCCCGGGGCTCAGGCGAGGGACTAGCGGGGTCTACGAGCAGTACTTC. The chain couples TRBV4-1 to TRBJ2-7, with 13 bases matching TRBD2. Germline V gene sequence: CDR1 MGHRA, CDR2 YSYEKL. This CDR3 is 19 amino acids long. J was trimmed by 3 bases and V by 4 bases; bases with no gene match: 15.